Listed here are 15 T cell receptor beta chains from one sample, sequenced in a study of cytomegalovirus exposure and HLA in healthy donors. The PCR employed 60 Vbeta primers together with 13 Jbeta primers. Profiled with immunoSEQ multiplex PCR; TCRdb holds only in-frame clones, not every one. The sample yields some 170,000 clones, 82% seen once. The source material was PBMCs. The receptors come from a girl aged 10 to 17 in good health and CMV-seropositive.

This clone appeared a single time. This chain joins TRBV19 and TRBJ2-7; 13 nucleotides align to TRBD2. The V segment lost 7 bases and the J segment 2 bases; nucleotides outside the gene matches: 5. Germline V lookup: CDR1 LNHDA, CDR2 SQIVND (reference sequence). CDR3 size: 15 residues. CDR3 coding DNA: TGTGCCAGTACCCCCGGGACTAGCGGGACCTACGAGCAGTACTTC. Translated, it gives CASTPGTSGTYEQYF. Based on the CDR3 plus reference TRBV19 and TRBJ2-7, the full variable domain is DGGITQSPKYLFRKEGQNVTLSCEQNLNHDAMYWYRQDPGQGLRLIYYSQIVNDFQKGDIAEGYSVSREKKESFPLTVTSAQKNPTAFYLCASTPGTSGTYEQYFGPGTRLTVT.

The chain employs TRBV29-1 and TRBJ2-5; tentative D call: TRBD2 (6 bases). The CDR3 runs to 13 residues. V lost 6 bases to trimming and J lost 1 base, with 12 bases between them. CDR1 and CDR2 (germline): SQVTM, ANQGSEA. The CDR3 region is CSVLRRGQETQYF. CDR3 DNA: TGCAGCGTGCTCAGGCGGGGCCAAGAGACCCAGTACTTC.

This chain links TRBV19 with TRBJ2-1; 7 bases match TRBD1. Looked up from germline, CDR1 is LNHDA and CDR2 is SQIVND (reference sequence). The ends lost 9 bases at V and 12 bases at J; junction bases unmatched: 5. This CDR3 region has 10 residues. The CDR3 bases are TGTGCCAGCGGGACAGCGGTGCAGTTCTTC. This translates into CASGTAVQFF.

In its sample, this clone was seen a few times. The chain has TRBV21-1 and TRBJ1-1; TRBD1, the table's D call, was not compared with the DNA. TRBV21-1 is termed a pseudogene. The CDR3 is 18 residues long. The CDR3 loop reads CASSKKVGHRDSITEAFF. DNA of the CDR3: TGTGCCAGCAGCAAAAAGGTGGGGCACCGGGACAGTATCACTGAAGCTTTCTTT.

The J gene is TRBJ2-3, the V gene TRBV27; 14 bases map to TRBD2. CDR3 length: 16 amino acids. Germline values: CDR1 MNHEY, CDR2 SMNVEV (reference sequence). Germline trimming cut 1 base from V and 4 bases from J; bases unmatched to any gene: 1. CDR3: CASSLWGLAGADTQYF. Written as DNA, the CDR3 is TGTGCCAGCAGTTTATGGGGACTAGCGGGAGCAGATACGCAGTATTTT.

The chain recombines TRBV28 with TRBJ1-5; D gene ambiguous. This CDR3 is built from 12 residues. CDR1 is MDHEN and CDR2 is SYDVKM in the germline V gene. V gave up 5 bases and J gave up 9 bases, with 11 bases separating them. In DNA, the CDR3 is TGTGCCAGCAGTAATTTGACACGGCCCCAGCATTTT. Translation: CASSNLTRPQHF.

The chain joins TRBV4-3 to TRBJ2-7; the match to TRBD1 covers 11 bases. Germline lookup yields CDR1 LGHNA and CDR2 YSLEER. J was trimmed by 3 bases and V by 0 bases; bases with no gene match: 7. CDR3 size: 17 residues. The CDR3 reads CASSQDRGTGGSYEQYF. The CDR3, as DNA: TGCGCCAGCAGCCAAGATCGGGGGACAGGGGGGAGCTACGAGCAGTACTTC.

The chain links TRBV5-1 to TRBJ2-7, with 8 bases that match TRBD2. CDR1 and CDR2 from the germline V gene are SGHRS and YFSETQ. The CDR3 is 16 residues long. The V gene end was trimmed by 4 bases and the J gene end by 0 bases; junction bases not matched to a gene: 9. CDR3 DNA sequence: TGCGCCAGCAGCGAACTAACCAGCGGGAGCTCCTACGAGCAGTACTTC. It translates to CASSELTSGSSYEQYF. The variable domain in full, completed from reference TRBV5-1 and TRBJ2-7, reads KAGVTQTPRYLIKTRGQQVTLSCSPISGHRSVSWYQQTPGQGLQFLFEYFSETQRNKGNFPGRFSGRQFSNSRSEMNVSTLELGDSALYLCASSELTSGSSYEQYFGPGTRLTVT.

In this sample, this clone turned up once. V usage is TRBV6-5 and J usage is TRBJ2-3; a possible D gene is TRBD2 (5 bases). The CDR3 length is 13 residues. The germline gives CDR1 MNHEY, CDR2 SVGAGI. V lost 7 bases and J lost 2, with 10 bases in between. CDR3 DNA sequence: TGTGCCAGCACCCAGACTAACACAGATACGCAGTATTTT. Its protein is CASTQTNTDTQYF.

This chain connects TRBV27 to TRBJ2-6; the match to TRBD1 covers 9 bases. The CDR3 is 18 residues long. CDR1 and CDR2 from the germline V gene are MNHEY and SMNVEV (reference sequence). With 6 bases clipped from V and 1 base from J, the junction kept 10 bases outside the gene matches. CDR3 sequence: CASSPARDRVSGANVLTF. Written as DNA, the CDR3 is TGTGCCAGCAGCCCAGCTCGGGACAGGGTATCTGGGGCCAACGTCCTGACTTTC. Based on the CDR3 plus reference TRBV27 and TRBJ2-6, the full variable domain is EAQVTQNPRYLITVTGKKLTVTCSQNMNHEYMSWYRQDPGLGLRQIYYSMNVEVTDKGDVPEGYKVSRKEKRNFPLILESPSPNQTSLYFCASSPARDRVSGANVLTFGAGSRLTVL.

This sequence joins TRBV2 and TRBJ2-6, with D unclear. There are 15 residues in the CDR3. The germline CDR1 and CDR2 sequences are SNHLY and FYNNEI. Trimming shortened V by 7 bases and J by 2 bases, and 12 bases separated the two germline ends. CDR3 region: CASTKPPPGANVLTF. The DNA for the CDR3 is TGTGCCAGCACTAAACCCCCCCCTGGGGCCAACGTCCTGACTTTC.

The chain recombines TRBV29-1 with TRBJ1-5; D is possibly TRBD1 (5 bases). This CDR3 contains 13 residues. Germline V gene data show CDR1 as SQVTM and CDR2 as ANQGSEA. Trimming took off 8 bases at V and 0 bases at J, with 11 bases between the two ends. The CDR3 is CSCRQSSNQPQHF. The CDR3 bases are TGCAGCTGTAGACAGAGTAGCAATCAGCCCCAGCATTTT.

The chain carries TRBV5-1 and TRBJ1-2; TRBD1 aligns across 8 bases. CDR3 length: 14 residues. Germline CDR1 is SGHRS and CDR2 is YFSETQ. V was pared by 1 base and J by 5 bases, with 4 bases of the junction left unmatched. The CDR3 protein is CASSLTTGVYGYTF. CDR3 nucleotides: TGCGCCAGCAGCTTGACGACAGGGGTATATGGCTACACCTTC.

As DNA, the CDR3 is TGTGCCAGCAGCTTAAGTGCTCTCAGGGGCACAGAGACCCAGTACTTC. Translation gives CASSLSALRGTETQYF. The V gene is TRBV7-9, the J gene TRBJ2-5; a possible D gene is TRBD1 (6 bases). The germline V gene encodes CDR1 SEHNR and CDR2 FQNEAQ (reference sequence). V lost 2 bases and J lost 4, with 17 bases in between. The CDR3 is 16 amino acids.

The V and J genes are TRBV9 and TRBJ2-2; the match to TRBD2 covers 10 bases. The germline gives CDR1 SGDLS, CDR2 YYNGEE. V lost 5 bases, J lost 3 bases, and 13 bases stayed unmatched. This CDR3 region has 18 residues. CDR3 sequence reads: CASSRALSGRTDTGELFF. The CDR3 DNA is TGTGCCAGCAGTCGGGCCCTTAGCGGGAGGACCGACACCGGGGAGCTGTTTTTT.